The subject of this entry is one T cell receptor (beta chain). These data originate in a study of blood T cell repertoires in COVID-19. Whole-study context: Samples of COVID-19 (acute and convalescent) were obtained from the United States, Italy and Spain. T cells, B-cell-depleted T cells, or PBMCs provided the cDNA or gDNA that served as material.

The authors' processing: Estimation of nucleated cell counts was performed using reference gene primer amplification. Sequenced by immunoSEQ multiplex PCR; TCRdb stores in-frame clones only, minus some. V, J and clone size are those of that table, while D and trimming were read from the DNA. The sample includes fewer than 85,000 clones, more than 60% seen only once; the top ten take about a fifth. This CDR3 has 15 residues. Germline V gene lookup returns CDR1 MNHEY and CDR2 SVGAGI. After removal of 2 bases from V and 7 bases from J, the junction contained 9 bases not matched to a gene. The chain carries TRBV6-5 and TRBJ1-2; 8 nucleotides line up with TRBD1. The specimen was peripheral blood. The clonotype was recovered from a woman older than 75 with active or convalescent COVID-19. The CDR3 reads CASSYNTRGHAGYTF. In DNA form, the CDR3 reads TGTGCCAGCAGTTACAACACCAGGGGGCACGCTGGCTACACCTTC.